This T cell receptor beta chain emerged from a study of blood T cell repertoires in COVID-19. Overall study context: T cells, B-cell-depleted T cells, or PBMCs supplied cDNA or gDNA.

Participant ages covered roughly 18 to 89 years across about two dozen US areas. Grouping used clinical history reported by participants in a survey and questionnaire. This CDR3 region has 13 residues. Germline lookup yields CDR1 SGHRS and CDR2 YFSETQ. Deletions cut 0 bases from V and 4 bases from J, with 8 bases between. Original data processing: Amplifying reference gene primers gave estimates of nucleated cell counts. Here immunoSEQ multiplex PCR was the method, and the copy in TCRdb shows in-frame clones only, minus some. Clone size and V and J calls were adopted from that table, with D and trimming inferred from the DNA. The repertoire includes 340,000 or so clones, approximately 83% of them detected once, and about 4% sits in the top ten.

The sequence derives from a middle-aged woman with acute COVID-19. The sample consisted of PBMCs or T cells enriched from blood (not recorded which). The chain has TRBV5-1 and TRBJ2-7, with D hard to call. CDR3 DNA sequence: TGCGCCAGCAGCTTGGGGGCCTCATACGAGCAGTACTTC. Protein: CASSLGASYEQYF. The full variable domain, completed using reference TRBV5-1 and TRBJ2-7, is KAGVTQTPRYLIKTRGQQVTLSCSPISGHRSVSWYQQTPGQGLQFLFEYFSETQRNKGNFPGRFSGRQFSNSRSEMNVSTLELGDSALYLCASSLGASYEQYFGPGTRLTVT.